This T cell receptor beta chain was obtained from a study of blood T cell repertoires in COVID-19. Study-wide context: The analysed material was cDNA or gDNA that came from T cells, B-cell-depleted T cells, or PBMCs.

The repertoire was sequenced with immunoSEQ multiplex PCR; TCRdb's copy has only in-frame clones and lacks some. Of 120,000 or so clones listed, 60% to 80% are singletons. The CDR3 spans 15 residues. Unmatched junction bases numbered 3, after V lost 5 bases and J lost 4 bases. Germline V CDR1 and CDR2: MNHEY, SMNVEV (reference sequence). The V and J genes are TRBV27 and TRBJ1-6; 9 bases map to TRBD1. The clonotype was recovered from an elderly woman with active or convalescent COVID-19. Input material: peripheral blood. The CDR3: CASSQDRGYNSPLHF. As DNA, the CDR3 is TGTGCCAGCAGTCAGGACAGGGGATATAATTCACCCCTCCACTTT.